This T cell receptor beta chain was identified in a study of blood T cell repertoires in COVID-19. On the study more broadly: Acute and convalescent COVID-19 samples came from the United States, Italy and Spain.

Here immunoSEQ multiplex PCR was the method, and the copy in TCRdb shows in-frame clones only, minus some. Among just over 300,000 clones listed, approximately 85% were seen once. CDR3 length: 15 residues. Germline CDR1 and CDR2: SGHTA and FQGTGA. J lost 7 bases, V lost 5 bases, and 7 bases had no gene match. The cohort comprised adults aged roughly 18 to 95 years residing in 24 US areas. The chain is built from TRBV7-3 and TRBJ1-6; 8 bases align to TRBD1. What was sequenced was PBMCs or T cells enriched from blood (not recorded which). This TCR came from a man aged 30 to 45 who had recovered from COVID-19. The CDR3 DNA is TGTGCCAGCAGCCCCGGACAGGGAATCAATTCACCCCTCCACTTT. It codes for CASSPGQGINSPLHF.